This T cell receptor beta chain stems from a study of T-cell reconstitution after alpha-beta-depleted transplantation in children (dated by TCRdb to 2016 to 2017). Turning to the overall study: The study quantitatively tracked T-cell immune reconstitution after TCRalphabeta/CD19-depleted allogeneic hematopoietic cell transplantation in children using TCR repertoire profiling.

Library construction relied on PCR. The listed sequencing device is Illumina HiSeq 2500. TCR library preparation used molecular barcoding, with unique molecular identifiers applied to normalize quantification of the TCRbeta repertoire. The public reads were quality trimmed at Q25 with fastp and then assembled into clones with MiXCR by TCRdb, keeping productive beta chains. Each record represents a unique CDR3 protein, reported with the most common genes and DNA among its rows. A total of 500,000 to 600,000 distinct CDR3 sequences appear in this sample, about a sixth of them only once. About 3.1% of the sample comes from the top ten. As for this clonotype: Its recognized antigen is unknown. Per-base qualities were not stored, and no clone one base away is much larger.

The receptor was derived from a human donor who donated a stem cell graft to a child with acute lymphoblastic leukemia. This specimen consisted of PBMCs from the stem cell graft donor, obtained from the stem cell graft.

The CDR3 here reads CASCRTIGEGSDTQYF. The DNA is as follows: TGTGCCAGCTGTCGAACCATTGGGGAGGGTAGCGATACGCAGTATTTT. Rearrangement joined TRBV9 to TRBJ2-3, and 7 bases in between align with TRBD2. Trimming takes 7 bases off V and 6 bases off J; junction bases not matched to a gene: 17. Sequences SGDLS (CDR1) and YYNGEE (CDR2) are obtained from the germline V gene. Including the terminal cysteine and phenylalanine, the CDR3 comprises 16 residues. Only the CDR3 DNA stays, 48 bases, in frame from base 1.